Below are 22 T cell receptor beta chains sequenced from a single sample in a study of T cell clonality in common variable immunodeficiency. Assay used: immunoSEQ multiplex PCR; TCRdb lists only in-frame clones, some missing. This sample comprises around 50,000 clones, none seen once only. Sequenced sample: peripheral blood mononuclear cells. These receptors all stem from a person between 18 and 75 years old in good health.

This clone was counted a few times. The part of the CDR3 DNA that was read is TGTGCCAGCAGCCCCGGACTAAACCCTTCCTACGAG. Translating gives CASSPGLNPSYE. In full, the CDR3 is CASSPGLNPSYEQYF. V and J are TRBV11-2 and TRBJ2-7, with D possibly matching TRBD2 (6 bases). The sequence runs out 3 residues before the end of the CDR3; the remainder is reconstructed from the germline J gene. From germline, CDR1 is SGHAT and CDR2 FQNNGV. The CDR3 totals 15 residues. V lost 5 bases, J lost 1 base, and 15 bases lay in between.

This clone was seen at least ten times. The read finishes 3 residues shy of the CDR3 end, and the germline J gene is used to complete it. V is TRBV5-1 and J is TRBJ1-3; D may be TRBD1 (5 bases). The CDR3 has 14 residues. Germline loops: CDR1 SGHRS, CDR2 YFSETQ. Trimming removed 3 bases from V and 1 base from J, with 8 bases in between. The CDR3 DNA, read in part, is TGCGCCAGCAGCTCCGGGGGGTCTGGAAACACC. Amino acids: CASSSGGSGNT. The full CDR3 protein is CASSSGGSGNTIYF.

The sample holds many counts of this clone. The read ends 3 residues shy of where the CDR3 ends; the end is completed using the germline J gene. The chain employs TRBV9 and TRBJ2-2, with 8 bases that match TRBD2. Germline V gene data show CDR1 as SGDLS and CDR2 as YYNGEE. The CDR3 has 15 residues. V dropped 0 bases and J dropped 5; count of bases not matched to a gene: 3. The CDR3 loop is CASSVESGGTGELFF. The sequenced CDR3 bases are TGTGCCAGCAGCGTAGAAAGCGGGGGAACCGGGGAG.

This clone was seen many times. The CDR3 goes on 3 residues after the read ends, and that part is filled in from the germline J gene. The rearrangement links TRBV19 to TRBJ2-4; 7 nucleotides align to TRBD2. The CDR3 has 15 amino acids. V lost 5 bases, J lost 5 bases, and 9 bases stayed unmatched. Germline values: CDR1 LNHDA, CDR2 SQIVND (reference sequence). CDR3 amino acids: CASSSASGEENIQYF. The sequenced CDR3 bases are TGTGCCAGTAGTTCAGCTAGCGGCGAAGAAAACATT. The whole variable domain, remainder taken from reference TRBV19 and TRBJ2-4, is DGGITQSPKYLFRKEGQNVTLSCEQNLNHDAMYWYRQDPGQGLRLIYYSQIVNDFQKGDIAEGYSVSREKKESFPLTVTSAQKNPTAFYLCASSSASGEENIQYFGAGTRLSVL.

The table lists this clone with many counts. The CDR3 end falls 3 residues outside the read, so it is completed with the germline J gene. V gene TRBV5-6 combines with J gene TRBJ2-2; TRBD1 is a possible D gene (5 bases). The CDR3 runs to 14 residues. V was cut by 3 bases and J by 5 bases, with 11 bases left in between. Germline lookup yields CDR1 SGHDT and CDR2 YYEEEE. The covered CDR3 bases are TGTGCCAGCAGCTCCAGGGTGGGGACCGGGGAG. This gives the protein CASSSRVGTGE. The entire CDR3 sequence reads CASSSRVGTGELFF.

This clone has at least ten counts. The read halts 3 residues ahead of the CDR3 end, with the missing end drawn from the germline J gene. This chain connects TRBV20-1 to TRBJ1-2; weak D call: TRBD1 (6 bases). Germline-derived CDR1 and CDR2 are DFQATT and SNEGSKA (reference sequence). The CDR3 is 16 amino acids. The ends were cut back, 0 bases at V and 4 bases at J, with 18 bases in the middle. This chain's CDR3 is CSARDVTGKRGYGYTF. The CDR3 DNA, read in part, is TGCAGTGCTAGAGATGTCACAGGGAAAAGGGGCTATGGC.

This clone occurred a few times. The DNA ends 3 residues before the CDR3 does, and the rest of the CDR3 is filled in from the germline J gene. This chain connects TRBV19 to TRBJ1-5, with TRBD1 matching over 8 bases. Losses at the gene ends were 7 bases for V and 3 bases for J; bases not matched to a gene: 5. Germline V CDR1 and CDR2: LNHDA, SQIVND (reference sequence). This CDR3 contains 14 residues. CDR3 sequence: CASTNRGTNQPQHF. The CDR3 bases that were read are TGTGCCAGTACTAACAGGGGGACCAATCAGCCC. Filled out from reference TRBV19 and TRBJ1-5, the complete variable domain reads DGGITQSPKYLFRKEGQNVTLSCEQNLNHDAMYWYRQDPGQGLRLIYYSQIVNDFQKGDIAEGYSVSREKKESFPLTVTSAQKNPTAFYLCASTNRGTNQPQHFGDGTRLSIL.

The sample holds many counts of this clone. The read terminates 3 residues before the CDR3 end, so the remaining end is supplied by the germline J gene. The genes are TRBV7-3 and TRBJ2-2; 7 bases align to TRBD1. CDR1 and CDR2 (germline): SGHTA, FQGTGA. This CDR3 comprises 14 residues. J gave up 4 bases and V 5 bases, and 4 bases lay outside the gene matches. Here the CDR3 reads CASSPTGVTGELFF. The sequenced CDR3 bases are TGTGCCAGCAGCCCTACAGGGGTCACCGGGGAG.

This clone was detected ten times or more. The read ends 3 residues shy of where the CDR3 ends; the end is completed using the germline J gene. V usage is TRBV7-9 and J usage is TRBJ1-2; D is unclear. The length of the CDR3 is 13 residues. The germline V gene has CDR1 SEHNR and CDR2 FQNEAQ (reference sequence). CDR3 DNA (partial): TGTGCCAGCAGCTTAGTTCTTTCTGTGGGC. Amino acid sequence: CASSLVLSVG. The whole CDR3 sequence reads CASSLVLSVGYTF.

This clone was seen ten or more times. Read sequence stops 3 residues before the CDR3 end, and the germline J gene provides the missing end. This rearrangement joins TRBV19 to TRBJ1-5, with D maybe TRBD1 (6 bases). V shed 0 bases and J shed 4 bases, with 13 bases lying between them. There are 16 residues in the CDR3. CDR1 and CDR2 (germline): LNHDA, SQIVND (reference sequence). CDR3 loop: CASSIEGDRLNQPQHF. CDR3 DNA (partial): TGTGCCAGTAGTATAGAGGGAGACAGGCTAAATCAGCCC.

There are many counts of this clone. The read is 3 residues too short to cover the CDR3 end, so that end is filled in from the germline J gene. This chain uses TRBV6-2 or TRBV6-3 with TRBJ1-5; 8 bases match TRBD1. This CDR3 comprises 17 residues. Germline values: CDR1 MNHEY, CDR2 SVGEGT. V trimming: 6 bases; J trimming: 2 bases; junction bases outside the gene matches: 12. Here the CDR3 reads CASRPVSGTGGNQPQHF. CDR3 DNA, as far as it was read: TGTGCCAGCAGACCTGTCTCCGGGACAGGTGGCAATCAGCCC.

This clone has only a few counts. The read falls 3 residues short of the CDR3 end, and the missing part is taken from the germline J gene. This chain joins TRBV19 and TRBJ2-3; 10 bases line up with TRBD2. The CDR3 has 15 residues. Germline CDR1 is LNHDA and CDR2 is SQIVND (reference sequence). CDR3 DNA (partial): TGTGCCAGTAGTATAACTAGCGGGGACCGCGAGACG. Translated, it gives CASSITSGDRET. The CDR3 reads in full as CASSITSGDRETQYF.

The sample holds many counts of this clone. The CDR3 end falls 3 residues outside the read, so it is completed with the germline J gene. The chain recombines TRBV19 with TRBJ1-5; weak D call: TRBD1 (6 bases). Looked up from germline, CDR1 is LNHDA and CDR2 is SQIVND (reference sequence). The CDR3 covers 13 residues. The ends were cut back, 5 bases at V and 5 bases at J, with 10 bases in the middle. The CDR3 loop is CASSPDSYQPQHF. The DNA read from the CDR3 is TGTGCCAGTAGTCCGGACAGTTATCAGCCC.

This clone came up a few times. The missing CDR3 end, 3 residues past where the read stops, is filled in from the germline J gene. The chain has TRBV19 and TRBJ2-7, with a weak D call TRBD1 (6 bases). Between the trimmed V and J ends, which lost 3 bases and 3 bases, there was a span of 12 bases. This CDR3 is built from 14 residues. CDR1 LNHDA and CDR2 SQIVND come from the germline V gene (reference sequence). The CDR3 DNA, read in part, is TGTGCCAGTAGTATGGGGGCTGAATTCTACGAG. This encodes CASSMGAEFYE. The full CDR3 sequence reads CASSMGAEFYEQYF.

This clone was counted many times. The CDR3 sequence: CASSPGTGAQPQHF. CDR3 DNA, as far as it was read: TGTGCCAGCTCACCAGGGACAGGGGCTCAGCCC. The rearrangement links TRBV18 to TRBJ1-5; 10 nucleotides align to TRBD1. The read halts 3 residues ahead of the CDR3 end, with the missing end drawn from the germline J gene. The CDR3 runs to 14 residues. Germline assignment: CDR1 KGHSH and CDR2 LQKENI. V shed 2 bases, J shed 6 bases, and the junction held 1 base outside the gene matches.

This clone is medium-sized. From the germline J gene comes the end of the CDR3, since the read stops 3 residues before it. The chain employs TRBV20-1 and TRBJ2-3; TRBD2 aligns across 9 bases. The CDR3 spans 17 residues. Looked up from germline, CDR1 is DFQATT and CDR2 is SNEGSKA (reference sequence). The trim removed 1 base at V and 2 bases at J, leaving 10 bases unmatched. CDR3: CSARALGSGGNTDTQYF. The covered CDR3 bases are TGCAGTGCTAGAGCCCTGGGCAGCGGGGGGAACACAGATACG.

This clone was seen repeatedly, ten times or more. The CDR3 is cut off 3 residues early in the read; its end comes from the germline J gene. The chain couples TRBV4-1 to TRBJ2-6; D is unclear. Germline V gives CDR1 MGHRA, CDR2 YSYEKL. The germline V and J ends were trimmed by 0 bases and 0 bases, with 3 bases remaining between them. The CDR3 length is 15 residues. The DNA read from the CDR3 is TGCGCCAGCAGCCAAGACAACTCTGGGGCCAACGTC. Translating gives CASSQDNSGANV. The whole CDR3 protein reads CASSQDNSGANVLTF.

This clone was detected only a few times. The missing CDR3 end, 3 residues past where the read stops, is filled in from the germline J gene. The V gene is TRBV6-1, the J gene TRBJ1-5; 9 positions agree with TRBD1. The CDR3 sequence is 17 residues long. Germline V gene data show CDR1 as MNHNS and CDR2 as SASEGT. V was pared by 5 bases and J by 1 base, with 9 bases of the junction left unmatched. CDR3: CASSKGTGRESNQPQHF. CDR3 bases read: TGTGCCAGCAGTAAAGGGACAGGGCGGGAAAGCAATCAGCCC.

This clone was seen at least ten times. Read coverage stops 3 residues before the CDR3 terminus; the germline J gene supplies the remainder. This chain connects TRBV6-2 or TRBV6-3 to TRBJ1-1; D not certain. The germline CDR1 and CDR2 sequences are MNHEY and SVGEGT. The CDR3 sequence is 14 residues long. V lost 7 bases and J 4 bases, leaving 16 bases between the germline ends. The sequenced CDR3 bases are TGTGCCAGCAATAAGGACTTGGAGGGCACTGAA. Amino acid sequence: CASNKDLEGTE. The CDR3 as a whole reads CASNKDLEGTEAFF.

This clone was counted at least ten times. The sequenced fragment ends 3 residues before the CDR3 boundary, so the rest is inferred from the germline J gene. The chain is built from TRBV20-1 and TRBJ2-1; 9 nucleotides line up with TRBD2. Germline-derived CDR1 and CDR2 are DFQATT and SNEGSKA (reference sequence). There are 15 residues in the CDR3. Germline trimming cut 8 bases from V and 0 bases from J; bases unmatched to any gene: 8. Here the CDR3 reads CSFSGRGSSYNEQFF. The CDR3 DNA, read in part, is TGCAGTTTTAGCGGGAGAGGGAGCTCCTACAATGAG.

This clone was seen at least ten times. At one end, the junction sequence differs from germline, possibly due to a read error. Read data end 3 residues before the CDR3 end; the end is taken from the germline J gene. The V call is TRBV7-9, the J call TRBJ2-2; unclear D gene. This CDR3 contains 10 residues. Germline values: CDR1 SEHNR, CDR2 FQNEAQ (reference sequence). Incomplete CDR3 DNA: TGTGCCAGCAGCCCCGGTGAG. It encodes CASSPGE. The full CDR3 sequence reads CASSPGELFF.

This clone was seen only a few times. The observed sequence ends 3 residues before the CDR3 terminus, with the missing tail filled in from the germline J gene. This chain joins TRBV19 and TRBJ1-2; possibly TRBD1 for D (5 bases). Germline V gene sequence: CDR1 LNHDA, CDR2 SQIVND (reference sequence). The CDR3 has 16 amino acids. The CDR3 protein is CASRMGGDLANQPYTF. The sequenced CDR3 bases are TGTGCCAGTAGGATGGGGGGGGATTTAGCAAATCAGCCC.